The 10 T cell receptor beta chains in this list originate from one sample, sequenced in a study of blood T cell repertoires in COVID-19. Using immunoSEQ multiplex PCR, the repertoire was profiled, and TCRdb retains in-frame clones only, with some absent. This table has roughly 200,000 clones, roughly four fifths appearing once. Sequencing was done on a sample of peripheral blood. The receptors derive from a man over 45 with active or convalescent COVID-19.

The chain recombines TRBV3-1 (or the pseudogene TRBV3-2) with TRBJ1-6, with D tentatively TRBD1 (5 bases). Per the germline V gene, CDR1 is LGHDT and CDR2 is YNNKEL (reference sequence). Between the trimmed V and J ends, which lost 5 bases and 11 bases, there was a span of 10 bases. The CDR3 has 12 amino acids. For the CDR3, the DNA is TGTGCCAGCAGCAGGGGTATGACACCCCTCCACTTT. Its translation is CASSRGMTPLHF.

The chain carries TRBV11-2 and TRBJ2-3, with 9 nucleotides matching TRBD2. The CDR3 runs 18 residues. The J segment lost 2 bases and the V segment lost 5 bases, leaving 14 bases of the junction unmatched. Germline values: CDR1 SGHAT, CDR2 FQNNGV. DNA of the CDR3: TGTGCCAGCAGCCGACCCAGCGGGGGGTCCGCCCCCACAGATACGCAGTATTTT. Protein product: CASSRPSGGSAPTDTQYF.

V and J are TRBV5-4 and TRBJ2-1; 7 positions match TRBD2. CDR1 and CDR2 from the germline V gene are SGHNT and YYREEE (reference sequence). V shed 4 bases, J shed 4 bases, and the junction held 8 bases outside the gene matches. CDR3 length: 15 residues. The CDR3 spells CASSPIGGGYNEQFF. The CDR3 region has the DNA TGTGCCAGCAGCCCCATCGGCGGGGGATACAATGAGCAGTTCTTC.

The V and J genes are TRBV7-9 and TRBJ1-1; D possibly corresponds to TRBD1 (6 bases). Germline loops: CDR1 SEHNR, CDR2 FQNEAQ (reference sequence). V lost 4 bases and J lost 2, with 14 bases in between. There are 15 residues in the CDR3. CDR3 sequence reads: CASSSPGHPNTEAFF. The CDR3 DNA sequence: TGTGCCAGCAGCTCGCCGGGACACCCCAACACTGAAGCTTTCTTT.

V usage is TRBV7-2 and J usage is TRBJ1-2; weak D call: TRBD1 (5 bases). The CDR3 spans 15 residues. Germline V gives CDR1 SGHTA, CDR2 FQGNSA. Trimming removed 7 bases from V and 4 bases from J, with 19 bases in between. In DNA form, the CDR3 reads TGTGCCAGCACCATTAGGGCAGCAGGGATCTATGGCTACACCTTC. Encoded protein: CASTIRAAGIYGYTF.

The rearrangement uses TRBV24-1 and TRBJ2-3; D may be TRBD2 (5 bases). V lost 3 bases and J lost 3, with 6 bases in between. Germline values: CDR1 KGHDR, CDR2 SFDVKD. The CDR3 contains 13 residues. CDR3 sequence (DNA): TGTGCCACCAGTGATGGCGGGACAGATACGCAGTATTTT. Translation: CATSDGGTDTQYF.

The genes are TRBV3-1 (or the pseudogene TRBV3-2) and TRBJ2-1; the match to TRBD2 covers 7 bases. Germline CDR1 LGHDT, CDR2 YNNKEL (reference sequence). Losses at the gene ends were 5 bases for V and 5 bases for J; bases not matched to a gene: 12. The CDR3 is 16 residues long. This CDR3 reads CASSYPGGGLHNEQFF. The CDR3 nucleotides are TGTGCCAGCAGCTACCCGGGCGGGGGTCTTCACAATGAGCAGTTCTTC.

The chain recombines TRBV7-6 with TRBJ2-1; 7 bases match TRBD2. Per germline, CDR1 SGHVS and CDR2 FNYEAQ. The CDR3 loop spans 15 amino acids. J gave up 5 bases and V 2 bases, and 6 bases lay outside the gene matches. CDR3 sequence (DNA): TGTGCCAGCAGCTTAAGTCTAGCGGTTAACAATGAGCAGTTCTTC. Protein sequence: CASSLSLAVNNEQFF.

This rearrangement joins TRBV7-8 to TRBJ2-7, with D possibly matching TRBD1 (5 bases). The CDR3 has 13 amino acids. V dropped 5 bases and J dropped 5 bases, with 13 bases sitting between them. From germline, CDR1 is SGHVS and CDR2 FQNEAQ. This CDR3 reads CASSHDWGDEQYF. The CDR3 coding sequence is TGTGCCAGCAGCCACGACTGGGGCGACGAGCAGTACTTC. The full variable domain, in which reference TRBV7-8 and TRBJ2-7 provide the parts outside the CDR3, is GAGVSQSPRYKVAKRGQDVALRCDPISGHVSLFWYQQALGQGPEFLTYFQNEAQLDKSGLPSDRFFAERPEGSVSTLKIQRTQQEDSAVYLCASSHDWGDEQYFGPGTRLTVT.

The rearrangement uses TRBV28 and TRBJ1-1; a possible D gene is TRBD1 (6 bases). This CDR3 has 13 residues. Trimming removed 6 bases at V and 0 bases at J, with 8 bases between. In germline, CDR1 is MDHEN, CDR2 SYDVKM. CDR3 bases: TGTGCCAGCAGGGGGACATTGAACACTGAAGCTTTCTTT. This encodes CASRGTLNTEAFF.